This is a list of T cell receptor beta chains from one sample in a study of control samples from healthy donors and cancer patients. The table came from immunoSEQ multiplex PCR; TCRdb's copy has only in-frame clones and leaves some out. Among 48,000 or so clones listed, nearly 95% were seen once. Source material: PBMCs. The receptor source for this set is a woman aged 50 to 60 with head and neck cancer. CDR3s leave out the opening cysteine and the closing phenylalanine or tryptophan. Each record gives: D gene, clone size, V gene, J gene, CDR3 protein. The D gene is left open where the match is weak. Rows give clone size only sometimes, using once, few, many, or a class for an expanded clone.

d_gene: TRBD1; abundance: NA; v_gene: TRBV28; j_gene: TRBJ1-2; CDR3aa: ASSSAGQGLYGYGYT
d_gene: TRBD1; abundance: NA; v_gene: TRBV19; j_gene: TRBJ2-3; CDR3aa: ASRAGGYTDTQY
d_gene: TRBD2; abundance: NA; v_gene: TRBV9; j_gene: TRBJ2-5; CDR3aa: ASSASGGTRETQY
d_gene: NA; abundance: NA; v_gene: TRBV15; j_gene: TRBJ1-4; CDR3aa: ATSFLLGTTNEKLF
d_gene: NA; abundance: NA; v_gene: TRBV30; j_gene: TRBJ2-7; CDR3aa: ACSGQTFSYEQY
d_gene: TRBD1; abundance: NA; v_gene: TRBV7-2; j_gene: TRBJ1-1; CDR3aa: ASSPRDRVNTEAF
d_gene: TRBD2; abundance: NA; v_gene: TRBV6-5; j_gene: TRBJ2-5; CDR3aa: ASSYTGWGGRETQY
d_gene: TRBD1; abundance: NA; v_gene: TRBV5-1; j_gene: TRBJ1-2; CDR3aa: ASSWRATNRGRNYGYT
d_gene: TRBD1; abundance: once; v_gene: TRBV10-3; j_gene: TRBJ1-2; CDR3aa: AISESPGQYGYT
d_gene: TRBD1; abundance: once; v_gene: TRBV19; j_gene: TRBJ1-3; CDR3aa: ASSIPTGERGNTIY
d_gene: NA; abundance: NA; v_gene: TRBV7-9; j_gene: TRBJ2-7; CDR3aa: ASSLEYSYEQY
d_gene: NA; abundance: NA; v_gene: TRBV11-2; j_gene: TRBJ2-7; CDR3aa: ASSLEQGLYEQY
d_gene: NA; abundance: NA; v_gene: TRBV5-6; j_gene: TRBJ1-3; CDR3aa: ASSFISRDSGNTIY
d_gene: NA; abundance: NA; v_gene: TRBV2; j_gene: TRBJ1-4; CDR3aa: ASRAPTTTNEKLF
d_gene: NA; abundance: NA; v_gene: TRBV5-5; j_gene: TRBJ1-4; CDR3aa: ASSLERGQSNEKLF
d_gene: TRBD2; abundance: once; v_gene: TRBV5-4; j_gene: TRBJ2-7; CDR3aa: ASSRLAGGPGHEQY
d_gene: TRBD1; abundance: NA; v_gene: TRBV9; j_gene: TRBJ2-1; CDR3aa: ASSSGQGSYNEQF
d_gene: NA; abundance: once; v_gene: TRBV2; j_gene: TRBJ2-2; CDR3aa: ASSEALPSRELF
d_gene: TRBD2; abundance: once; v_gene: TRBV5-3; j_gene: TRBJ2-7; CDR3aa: ARIPSLLAGISYEQY
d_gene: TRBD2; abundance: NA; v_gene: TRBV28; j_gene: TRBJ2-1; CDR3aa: ASSLAGGPPYNEQF
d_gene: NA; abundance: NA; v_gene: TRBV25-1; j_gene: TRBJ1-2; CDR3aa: ASSESTHLNYGYT
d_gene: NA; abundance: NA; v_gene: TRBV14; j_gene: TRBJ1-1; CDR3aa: ASNEEAENTEAF
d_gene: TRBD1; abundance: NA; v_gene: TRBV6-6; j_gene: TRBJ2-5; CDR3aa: ASSATGGPQETQY
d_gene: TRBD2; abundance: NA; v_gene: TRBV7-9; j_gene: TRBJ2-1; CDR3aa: ASSSGLAGGLDEQF
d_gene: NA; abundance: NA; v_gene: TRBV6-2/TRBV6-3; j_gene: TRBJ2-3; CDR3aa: ASSPNTDRDFTDTQY
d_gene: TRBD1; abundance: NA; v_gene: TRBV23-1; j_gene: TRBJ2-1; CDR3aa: ASILTGERVNNEQF
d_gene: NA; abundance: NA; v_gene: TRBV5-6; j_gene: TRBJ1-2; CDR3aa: ASSLQGRATGYT